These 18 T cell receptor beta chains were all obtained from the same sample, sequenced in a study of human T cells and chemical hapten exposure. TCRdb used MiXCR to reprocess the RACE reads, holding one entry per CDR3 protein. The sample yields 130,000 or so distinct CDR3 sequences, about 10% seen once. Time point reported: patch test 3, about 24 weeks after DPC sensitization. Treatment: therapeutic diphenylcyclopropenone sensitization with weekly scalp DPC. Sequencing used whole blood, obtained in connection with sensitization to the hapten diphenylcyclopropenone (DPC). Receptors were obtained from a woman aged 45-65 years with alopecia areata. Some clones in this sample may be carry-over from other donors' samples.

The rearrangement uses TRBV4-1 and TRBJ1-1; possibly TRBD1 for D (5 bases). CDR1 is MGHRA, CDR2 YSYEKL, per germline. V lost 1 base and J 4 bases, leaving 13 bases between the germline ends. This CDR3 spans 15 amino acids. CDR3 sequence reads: CASSQGPMRGTEAFF. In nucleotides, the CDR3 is TGCGCCAGCAGCCAAGGTCCGATGAGGGGCACTGAAGCTTTCTTT.

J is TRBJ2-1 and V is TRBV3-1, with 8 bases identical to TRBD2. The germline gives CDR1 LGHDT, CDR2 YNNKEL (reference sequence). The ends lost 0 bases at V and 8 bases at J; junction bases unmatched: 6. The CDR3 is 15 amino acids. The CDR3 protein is CASSQEAGAPHEQFF. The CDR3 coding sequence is TGTGCCAGCAGCCAAGAAGCGGGGGCCCCCCATGAGCAGTTCTTC.

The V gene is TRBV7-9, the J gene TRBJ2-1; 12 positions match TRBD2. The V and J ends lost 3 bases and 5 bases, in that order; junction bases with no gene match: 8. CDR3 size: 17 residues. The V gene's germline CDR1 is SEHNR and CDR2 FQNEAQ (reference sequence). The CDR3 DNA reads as TGTGCCAGCAGCTTGTTGGTGACTAGCGGGGGCCACAATGAGCAGTTCTTC. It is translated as CASSLLVTSGGHNEQFF.

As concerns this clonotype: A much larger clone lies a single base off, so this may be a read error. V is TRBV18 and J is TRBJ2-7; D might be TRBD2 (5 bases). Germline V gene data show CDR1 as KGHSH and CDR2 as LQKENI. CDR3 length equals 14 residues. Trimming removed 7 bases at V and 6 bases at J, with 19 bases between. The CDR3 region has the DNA TGTGCCAGCTGCATGTGGCCGGGGTGGGGCGAGCAGTACTTC. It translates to CASCMWPGWGEQYF.

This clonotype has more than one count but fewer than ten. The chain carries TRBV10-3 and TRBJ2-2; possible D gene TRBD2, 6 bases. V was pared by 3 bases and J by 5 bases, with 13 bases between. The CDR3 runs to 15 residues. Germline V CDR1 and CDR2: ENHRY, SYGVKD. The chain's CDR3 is CAISDEEGFTGELFF. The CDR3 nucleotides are TGTGCCATCAGTGACGAGGAGGGATTTACCGGGGAGCTGTTTTTT.

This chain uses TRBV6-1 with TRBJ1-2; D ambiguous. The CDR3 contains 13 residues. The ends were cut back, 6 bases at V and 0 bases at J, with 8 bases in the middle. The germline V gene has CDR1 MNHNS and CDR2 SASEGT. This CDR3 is CASRAAANYGYTF. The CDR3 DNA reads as TGTGCCAGCAGGGCCGCAGCTAACTATGGCTACACCTTC.

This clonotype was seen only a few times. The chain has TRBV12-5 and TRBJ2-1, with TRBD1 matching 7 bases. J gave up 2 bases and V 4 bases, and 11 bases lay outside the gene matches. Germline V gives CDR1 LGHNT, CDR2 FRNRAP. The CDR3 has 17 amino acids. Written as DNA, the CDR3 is TGTGCTAGTGGTTGGGAATGGACAGGCTCAACCTACAATGAGCAGTTCTTC. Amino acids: CASGWEWTGSTYNEQFF.

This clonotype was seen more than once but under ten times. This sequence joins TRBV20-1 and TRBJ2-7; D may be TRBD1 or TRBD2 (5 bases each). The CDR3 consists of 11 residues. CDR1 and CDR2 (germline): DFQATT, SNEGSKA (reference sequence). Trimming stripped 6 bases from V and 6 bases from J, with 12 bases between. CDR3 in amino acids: CSAPERGEQYF. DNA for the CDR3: TGCAGTGCCCCAGAGAGGGGCGAGCAGTACTTC.

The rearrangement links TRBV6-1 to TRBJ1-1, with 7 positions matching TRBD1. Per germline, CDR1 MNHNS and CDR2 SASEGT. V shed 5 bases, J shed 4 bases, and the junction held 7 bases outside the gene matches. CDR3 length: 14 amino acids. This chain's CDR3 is CASSIGQVLTEAFF. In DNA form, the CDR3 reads TGTGCCAGCAGTATCGGACAGGTCCTCACTGAAGCTTTCTTT.

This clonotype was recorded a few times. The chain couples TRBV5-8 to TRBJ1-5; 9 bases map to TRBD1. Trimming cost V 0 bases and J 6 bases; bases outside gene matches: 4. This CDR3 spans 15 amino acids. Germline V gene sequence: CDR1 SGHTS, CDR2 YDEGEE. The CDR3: CASSLGTGDSQPQHF. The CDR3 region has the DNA TGTGCCAGCAGCTTGGGGACAGGGGATTCTCAGCCCCAGCATTTT.

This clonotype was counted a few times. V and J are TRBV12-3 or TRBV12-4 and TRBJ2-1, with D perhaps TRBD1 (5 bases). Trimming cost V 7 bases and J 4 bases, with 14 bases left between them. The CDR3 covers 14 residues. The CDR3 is CASTPRVGYNEQFF. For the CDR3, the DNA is TGTGCCAGCACCCCCAGGGTAGGGTACAATGAGCAGTTCTTC.

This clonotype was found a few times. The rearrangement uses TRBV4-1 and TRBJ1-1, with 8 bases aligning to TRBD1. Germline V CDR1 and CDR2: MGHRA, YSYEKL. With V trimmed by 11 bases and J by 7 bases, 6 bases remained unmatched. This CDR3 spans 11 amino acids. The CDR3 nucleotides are TGCGCCTCCCAGGGGGCTAGTGAAGCTTTCTTT. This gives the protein CASQGASEAFF.

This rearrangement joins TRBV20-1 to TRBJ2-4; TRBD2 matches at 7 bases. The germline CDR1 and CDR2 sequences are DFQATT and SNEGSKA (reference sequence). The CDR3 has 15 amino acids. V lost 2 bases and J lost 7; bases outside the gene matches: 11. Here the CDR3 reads CSARKGGRPSNIQYF. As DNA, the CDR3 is TGCAGTGCTAGAAAGGGAGGGAGGCCTAGCAACATTCAGTACTTC.

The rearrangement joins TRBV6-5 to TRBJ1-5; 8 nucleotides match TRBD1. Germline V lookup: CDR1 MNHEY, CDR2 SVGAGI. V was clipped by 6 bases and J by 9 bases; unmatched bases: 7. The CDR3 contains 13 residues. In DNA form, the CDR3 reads TGTGCCAGCAGGCAGGGGGCCCTCCGGCCCCAGCATTTT. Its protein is CASRQGALRPQHF.

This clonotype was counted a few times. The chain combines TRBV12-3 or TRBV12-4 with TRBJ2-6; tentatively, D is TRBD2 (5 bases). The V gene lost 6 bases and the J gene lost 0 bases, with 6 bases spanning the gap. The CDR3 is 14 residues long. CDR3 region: CASRGSSGANVLTF. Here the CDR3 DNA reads TGTGCCAGCAGAGGGAGCTCTGGGGCCAACGTCCTGACTTTC.

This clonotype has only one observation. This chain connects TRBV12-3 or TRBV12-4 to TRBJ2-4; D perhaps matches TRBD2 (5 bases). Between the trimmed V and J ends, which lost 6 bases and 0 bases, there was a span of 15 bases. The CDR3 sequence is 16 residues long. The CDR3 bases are TGTGCCAGCAGCTCCCGGGGTCCATTAGCCAAAAACATTCAGTACTTC. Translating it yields CASSSRGPLAKNIQYF.

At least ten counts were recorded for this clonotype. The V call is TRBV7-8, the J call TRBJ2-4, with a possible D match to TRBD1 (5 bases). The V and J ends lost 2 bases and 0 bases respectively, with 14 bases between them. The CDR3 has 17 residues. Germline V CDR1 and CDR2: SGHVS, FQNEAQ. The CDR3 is CASSLPTGLLAKNIQYF. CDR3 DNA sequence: TGTGCCAGCAGCTTACCTACAGGTCTACTAGCCAAAAACATTCAGTACTTC.

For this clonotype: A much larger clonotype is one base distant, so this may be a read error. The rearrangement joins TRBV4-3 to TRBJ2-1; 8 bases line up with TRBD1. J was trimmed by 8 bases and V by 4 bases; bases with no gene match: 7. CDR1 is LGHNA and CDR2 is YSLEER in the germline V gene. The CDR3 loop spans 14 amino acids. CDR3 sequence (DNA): TGCGCCAGCAGCCCTGGGACAGGCGGCGATGAGCAGTTCTTC. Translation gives CASSPGTGGDEQFF.